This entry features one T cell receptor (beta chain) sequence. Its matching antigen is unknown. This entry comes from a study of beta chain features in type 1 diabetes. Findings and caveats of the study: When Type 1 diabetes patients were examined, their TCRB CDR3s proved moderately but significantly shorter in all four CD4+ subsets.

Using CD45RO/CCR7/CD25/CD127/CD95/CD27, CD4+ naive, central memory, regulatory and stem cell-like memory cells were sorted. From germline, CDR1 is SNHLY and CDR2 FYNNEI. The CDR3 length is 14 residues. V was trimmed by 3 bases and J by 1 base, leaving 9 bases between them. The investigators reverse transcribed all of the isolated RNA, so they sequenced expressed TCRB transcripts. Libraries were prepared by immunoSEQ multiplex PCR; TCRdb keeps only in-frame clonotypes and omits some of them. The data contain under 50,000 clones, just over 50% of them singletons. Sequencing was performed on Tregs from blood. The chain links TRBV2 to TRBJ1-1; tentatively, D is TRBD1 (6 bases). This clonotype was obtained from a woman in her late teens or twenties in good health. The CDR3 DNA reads TGTGCCAGCAGTGAGCAGGGGCAGAACACTGAAGCTTTCTTT. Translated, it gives CASSEQGQNTEAFF.